Sequencing of this T cell receptor (beta chain) was carried out in a study of T cells in Graves' hyperthyroidism and ophthalmopathy. Note on this clonotype: Its antigen is not known.

It was RNA transcripts that yielded the amplified TCR beta CDR3 regions. The study used the HTBI primer set for a first-round RT-PCR of the TCR CDR3. TCRdb re-called the multiplex PCR reads with MiXCR, one entry per CDR3 protein. This table has approximately 400,000 distinct CDR3 sequences, roughly 18% appearing once. Regarding the study as a whole: In the analysis, a 13 V-J model separated ophthalmopathy from stable hyperthyroidism.

Trimming stripped 4 bases from V and 2 bases from J, with 10 bases between. CDR3 length equals 13 residues. Germline-derived CDR1 and CDR2 are SQVTM and ANQGSEA. This chain connects TRBV29-1 to TRBJ2-3; D remains unclear. The sequenced sample consisted of blood. The receptor's source is a man aged 18 to 29 with Graves' ophthalmopathy. This CDR3 is CSVAAGVTDTQYF. CDR3 sequence (DNA): TGCAGCGTTGCGGCAGGAGTCACAGATACGCAGTATTTT.